This paragraph covers one T cell receptor beta chain sequence. Its cognate antigen is unknown. This entry is derived from a study of glioma-infiltrating T cells. Study-level findings and limits: CDR3 overlap between tissue and blood was very small.

CDR1 and CDR2 from the germline V gene are LNHDA and SQIVND (reference sequence). Germline trimming cut 5 bases from V and 0 bases from J; bases unmatched to any gene: 8. This CDR3 region has 17 residues. Amplification of TCR alpha and beta CDR3 regions from RNA used iRepertoire nested multiplex PCR. One-step reverse transcription and amplification started from around 100-400 ng of tissue mRNA or PBMC total RNA. MiXCR, run by TCRdb on the multiplex PCR reads, gives a single entry per CDR3 protein. Of about 140,000 distinct CDR3 sequences listed, 30% to 40% are singletons. The TCR originated in a human donor with low-grade glioma or glioblastoma, undergoing nonglioma brain surgery, or in good health (not recorded which). This sequence joins TRBV19 and TRBJ1-1; 11 bases are shared with TRBD1. Specimen: glioma tissue, nonneoplastic brain tissue, or PBMCs (not recorded which). This CDR3 reads CASSDRDRGSMNTEAFF. CDR3 DNA sequence: TGTGCCAGTAGTGACCGGGACAGGGGGTCCATGAACACTGAAGCTTTCTTT.